This T cell receptor (beta chain) was sequenced for a study of CD8 T cells in ankylosing spondylitis. Study-wide results and caveats: What appeared characteristic of ankylosing spondylitis blood was a TCR beta motif of eight highly homologous variants.

Germline CDR1 LNHNV, CDR2 YYDKDF (reference sequence). This CDR3 comprises 14 residues. V lost 5 bases, J lost 5 bases, and 7 bases stayed unmatched. This clonotype was counted a few times. As yet, its antigen is unknown. MiXCR, run by TCRdb on the 5' RACE reads, gives a single entry per CDR3 protein. The sample lists 700,000 to 1,000,000 distinct CDR3 sequences; around 11% were seen once. The TCR sequence derives from a male donor with ankylosing spondylitis. The genes are TRBV15 and TRBJ2-7; 9 nucleotides line up with TRBD1. The sample taken for sequencing was blood, either unsorted or a sorted T cell fraction (not recorded which). CDR3 in amino acids: CATSVGQGNHEQYF. The CDR3, as DNA: TGTGCCACCAGCGTTGGACAGGGGAACCACGAGCAGTACTTC.